This TCR beta chain was captured by sequencing in a study of cytomegalovirus exposure and HLA in healthy donors. About this clone itself: Its specificity is unknown.

Regarding the study as a whole: Productive rates of about 87% or about 30% were seen for most TCR beta V segments in an earlier analysis.

Per the germline V gene, CDR1 is LGHNA and CDR2 is YNFKEQ. The CDR3 extends over 17 amino acids. Trimming removed 1 base from V and 6 bases from J; junction bases left unmatched: 10. Researchers ran the PCR with 60 Vbeta and 13 Jbeta primers. Clones were sequenced by immunoSEQ multiplex PCR, and TCRdb holds only the in-frame ones, with some missing. Here the sample spans about 140,000 clones, 80% being singletons. Input material: PBMCs. The clonotype originates from a woman aged 40 to 49 in good health and CMV-seronegative. The chain combines TRBV4-2 with TRBJ2-3; 10 bases match TRBD2. CDR3 nucleotide sequence: TGTGCCAGCAGCCAAGTTCGAGAAGCGGGGGGGCAGGATACGCAGTATTTT. The encoded protein is CASSQVREAGGQDTQYF.